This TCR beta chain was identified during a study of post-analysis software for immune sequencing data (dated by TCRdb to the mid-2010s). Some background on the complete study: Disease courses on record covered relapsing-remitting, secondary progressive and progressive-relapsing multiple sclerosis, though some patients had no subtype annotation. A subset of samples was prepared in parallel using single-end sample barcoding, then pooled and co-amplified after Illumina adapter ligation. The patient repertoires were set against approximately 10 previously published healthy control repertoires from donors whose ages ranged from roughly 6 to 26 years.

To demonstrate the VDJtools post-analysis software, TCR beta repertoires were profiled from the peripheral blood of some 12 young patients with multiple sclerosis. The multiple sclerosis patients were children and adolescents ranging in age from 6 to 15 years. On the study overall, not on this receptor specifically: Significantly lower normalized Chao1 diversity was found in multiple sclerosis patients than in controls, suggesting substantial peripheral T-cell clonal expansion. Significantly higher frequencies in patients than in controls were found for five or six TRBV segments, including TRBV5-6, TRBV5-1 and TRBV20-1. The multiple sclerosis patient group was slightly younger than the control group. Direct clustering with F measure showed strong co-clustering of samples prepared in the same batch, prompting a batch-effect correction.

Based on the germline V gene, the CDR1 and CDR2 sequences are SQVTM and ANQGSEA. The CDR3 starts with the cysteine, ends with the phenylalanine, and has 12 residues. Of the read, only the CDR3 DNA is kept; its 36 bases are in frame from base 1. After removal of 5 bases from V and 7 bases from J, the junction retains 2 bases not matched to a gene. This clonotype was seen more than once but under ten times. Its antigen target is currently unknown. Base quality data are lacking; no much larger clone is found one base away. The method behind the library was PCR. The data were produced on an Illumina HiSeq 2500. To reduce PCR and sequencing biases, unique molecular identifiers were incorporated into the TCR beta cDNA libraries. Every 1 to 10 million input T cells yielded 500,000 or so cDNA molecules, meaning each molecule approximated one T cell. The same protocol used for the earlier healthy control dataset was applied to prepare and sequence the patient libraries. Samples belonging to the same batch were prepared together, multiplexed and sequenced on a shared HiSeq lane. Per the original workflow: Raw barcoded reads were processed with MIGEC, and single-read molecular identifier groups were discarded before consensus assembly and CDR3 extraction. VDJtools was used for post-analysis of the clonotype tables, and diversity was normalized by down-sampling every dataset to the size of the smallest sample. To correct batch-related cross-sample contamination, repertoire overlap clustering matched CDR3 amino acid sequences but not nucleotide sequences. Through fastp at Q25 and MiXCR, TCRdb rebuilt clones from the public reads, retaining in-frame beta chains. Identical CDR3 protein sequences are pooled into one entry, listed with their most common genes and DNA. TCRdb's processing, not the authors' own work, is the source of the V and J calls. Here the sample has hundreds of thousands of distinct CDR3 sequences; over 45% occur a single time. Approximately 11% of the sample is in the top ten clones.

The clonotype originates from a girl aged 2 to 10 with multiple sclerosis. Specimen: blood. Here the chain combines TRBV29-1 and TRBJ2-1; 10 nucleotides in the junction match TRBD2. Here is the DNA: TGCAGCGTTCCTAGCGGGGGAAATGAGCAGTTCTTC. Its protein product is CSVPSGGNEQFF.